This entry concerns a single TCR beta chain. Its antigen is currently not known. No base quality information exists; no much larger clone differs at one position. This sample was taken from a study of vaccination effects on CD4 cells after COVID-19 (dated by TCRdb to between 2022 and 2023). In terms of the full investigation: Each participant got two doses of an mRNA SARS-CoV-2 vaccine, either BNT162b2 or mRNA-1273. Altogether, roughly 10 COVID-19 convalescent patients and a few SARS-CoV-2-naive healthy vaccine recipients made up the full study. SARS-CoV-2 spike-specific CD4+ TCR repertoires from before and after mRNA vaccination were compared in COVID-19 convalescent patients and in infection-naive vaccine recipients. Cultures from other donors in the study were sequenced using the Oncomine TCR Beta short-read assay on an Illumina iSeq 100.

There are 12 amino acids in the CDR3, from cysteine to phenylalanine inclusive. Only the CDR3 DNA stays, 36 bases, in frame from base 1. The germline V gene yields SGHNT for CDR1 and YENEEA for CDR2. V is cut by 5 bases and J by 0 bases, and the space between the germline ends is 1 base. The library was produced with the immunoSEQ multiplex PCR assay. DNA from the cultured and isolated CD4+ T cells underwent TCR beta CDR3 sequencing. The published analysis was carried out like this. Non-productive TCR sequences were discarded, and reads were trimmed to the CDR3 region, with only CDR3s of 7 or more amino acids retained. Antigen-specific clonotypes were identified with the MANAFEST web app by comparing expansion in peptide wells against reference cultures. Positive clones required FDR<0.05 expansion versus reference and all other wells, odds ratio above 5, and frequency above 0.1% in two replicate wells. A clonotype was called cross-reactive if it was significantly expanded both in SARS-CoV-2 spike wells and in at least one common cold coronavirus spike condition. CDR3 similarity was assessed by Levenshtein distance with the stringdist R package, and unrooted trees were built with ape in R 3.6.1. TCRdb obtained this table from immuneACCESS and retained in-frame rearrangements with V and J assigned. These tables miss some clones; where compared with another copy, unresolved V genes account for less than half of the shortfall, and the remainder is unexplained. The DNA gave D and trimming, while V, J and clone size come from that table. The sample data list 60,000 to 70,000 clones, and 80% to 90% of these were observed just once. Clones ranked in the top ten supply about 2.7% of the sample.

Study-level results and caveats: Limitations of the study were the small number of convalescent patients and the absence of early post-infection timepoints. At late post-vaccination timepoints, both infection-induced and vaccine-induced clones showed marked clonal contraction, consistent with waning T cell responses. In healthy vaccine recipients, vaccine-induced clones were almost all SARS-CoV-2 mono-reactive, with only 1 of 255 being cross-reactive with common cold coronaviruses.

In the ViraFEST assay, PBMC were stimulated with viral peptide pools, and TCR sequencing was then used to find antigen-specific CD4+ T cell clonotypes based on their expansion. After around ten days of culture, CD4+ T cells were isolated with the EasySep CD4+ T cell isolation kit. Healthy vaccine recipients had no prior SARS-CoV-2 infection, confirmed by negative nucleocapsid antibodies before and after vaccination. Roughly 2.1 million PBMC per well were cultured in IMDM with roughly 5% human AB serum, 10 IU/ml IL-2 and gentamicin, plus 10 ug/ml peptides. On days 3 and 7, half of the culture medium was replaced with fresh IL-2-containing medium. Unless noted otherwise, every peptide stimulation condition was grown in triplicate wells. Using Ficoll-Paque Plus gradient centrifugation, PBMC were separated from whole blood and then either used fresh or cryopreserved at -140C. The spike proteins of SARS-CoV-2 and of the common cold coronaviruses HCoV-NL63, HCoV-OC43 and HCoV-229E were spanned by overlapping peptide pools. The QIAamp micro DNA kit was used to extract genomic DNA from the cultured CD4+ T cells.

The sequencing here drew on CD4+ T cells from PBMCs cultured with HCoV-229E spike peptides, taken before COVID-19 vaccination. The cell subset or site tag for this specimen amounts to: HCoV-229E spike overlapping peptide pool stimulation. The rearranged segments are TRBV11-3 and TRBJ2-2; no D gene call is confident. This receptor was identified in a human donor who received a COVID-19 vaccine. The CDR3 is CASSPNTGELFF. The sequenced DNA: TGTGCCAGCAGCCCGAACACCGGGGAGCTGTTTTTT.